The following is a T cell receptor beta chain sequence with its context. This sample stems from a study of blood T cell repertoires in COVID-19. Study information: Whether acute or convalescent, the COVID-19 samples came from the United States, Italy and Spain.

Data came from immunoSEQ multiplex PCR; TCRdb stores just in-frame clones and leaves some out. The table lists tens of thousands of clones, less than 80% of them singletons. Per germline, CDR1 MNHNY and CDR2 SVGAGI (reference sequence). V was cut by 2 bases and J by 1 base, with 11 bases left in between. This CDR3 region has 15 residues. This receptor was taken from a man between 60 and 70 years old with acute or convalescent COVID-19. The chain uses TRBV6-6 and TRBJ2-5; D gene ambiguous. Input material: peripheral blood. This CDR3 reads CASSYGHATQETQYF. Written as DNA, the CDR3 is TGTGCCAGCAGTTACGGCCACGCCACCCAAGAGACCCAGTACTTC.